The TCR beta chain under discussion was sequenced for a study of cytomegalovirus exposure and HLA in healthy donors. Findings and limits, study-wide: The study put 150 or so TCR beta chains on its list as cytomegalovirus-associated. In a later analysis, several top co-occurrence clusters appeared linked to parvovirus B19, influenza, CMV and Epstein-Barr virus. The study found most TCR sequences rare, yet found some public TCRs in many donors.

It was healthy bone marrow donors who served as donors. The V gene end was trimmed by 2 bases and the J gene end by 5 bases; junction bases not matched to a gene: 8. The CDR3 length is 16 residues. Germline CDR1 SGHTA, CDR2 FQGNSA. Researchers ran the PCR with 60 Vbeta and 13 Jbeta primers. The data were produced by immunoSEQ multiplex PCR, yet TCRdb's version contains in-frame clones alone and is incomplete. In all, the sample yields about 190,000 clones. With regard to this clone: Its antigen is undetermined.

Source material: PBMCs. The rearrangement joins TRBV7-2 to TRBJ2-3, with 9 positions matching TRBD2. The sequence was collected from a man aged 30 to 39 in good health and CMV-seronegative. In nucleotides, the CDR3 is TGTGCCAGCAGCTTAATGGAGATAGCGGGGGTAGATACGCAGTATTTT. Protein sequence: CASSLMEIAGVDTQYF.